This T cell receptor beta chain was captured by sequencing in a study of glioma-infiltrating T cells after dendritic cell vaccination. Study-wide background: Autologous tumor lysate-pulsed dendritic cell vaccination was given between the early 2000s and the early 2010s. Study results and limitations: Patients with more pretreatment TILs had longer time to progression and survival.

TCRdb keeps only in-frame clones here, not all; method: immunoSEQ multiplex PCR. The sample records approximately 84,000 clones, about nine tenths being singletons. Germline CDR1 reads SGHTA; CDR2 reads FQGNSA. J was trimmed by 6 bases and V by 0 bases; bases with no gene match: 10. This CDR3 contains 16 residues. With respect to this clone: The antigen remains unidentified.

None of the glioblastoma patients had an isocitrate dehydrogenase mutation. Blood PBMC samples: pre-vaccination, two weeks post third vaccination, and at tumor progression. The V and J genes are TRBV7-2 and TRBJ2-7; 8 nucleotides match TRBD1. Material: blood, obtained before dendritic cell vaccination. This TCR derives from a human donor with glioblastoma. The CDR3 DNA reads as TGTGCCAGCAGCTTAGCGACCTCCTACAGGGGGATCGAGCAGTACTTC. The encoded protein is CASSLATSYRGIEQYF.